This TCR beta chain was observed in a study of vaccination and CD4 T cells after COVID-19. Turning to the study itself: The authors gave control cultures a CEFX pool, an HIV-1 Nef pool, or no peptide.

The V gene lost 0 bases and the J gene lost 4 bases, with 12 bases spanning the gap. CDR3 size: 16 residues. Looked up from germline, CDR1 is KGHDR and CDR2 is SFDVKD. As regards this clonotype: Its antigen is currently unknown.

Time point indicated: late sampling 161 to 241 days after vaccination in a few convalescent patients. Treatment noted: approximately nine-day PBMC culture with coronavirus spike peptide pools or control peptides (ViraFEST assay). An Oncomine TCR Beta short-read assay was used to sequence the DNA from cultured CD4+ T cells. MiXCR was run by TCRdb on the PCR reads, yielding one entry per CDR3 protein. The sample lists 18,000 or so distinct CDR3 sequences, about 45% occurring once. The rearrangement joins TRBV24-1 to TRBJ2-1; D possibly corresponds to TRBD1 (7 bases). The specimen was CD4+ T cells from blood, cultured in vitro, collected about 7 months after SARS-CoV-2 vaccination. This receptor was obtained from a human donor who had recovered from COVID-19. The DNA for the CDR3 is TGTGCCACCAGTGATTTGAGGGCAGGGGGGTACAATGAGCAGTTCTTC. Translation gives CATSDLRAGGYNEQFF.